One sample yielded the 32 T cell receptor beta chains listed below, sequenced in a study of blood T cell repertoires in COVID-19. The data were produced by immunoSEQ multiplex PCR, yet TCRdb's version contains in-frame clones alone and is incomplete. The sample has some 180,000 clones, 70% to 80% seen once. The source material was PBMCs or T cells enriched from blood (not recorded which). These receptors all come from a woman aged 70-85 years in a cohort exposed to, infected with or recovered from COVID-19 (not recorded which).

The chain uses TRBV5-1 and TRBJ2-3; 9 positions agree with TRBD1. The V and J ends lost 4 bases and 4 bases, in that order; junction bases with no gene match: 7. Germline V gene sequence: CDR1 SGHRS, CDR2 YFSETQ. This CDR3 comprises 15 residues. The CDR3 sequence: CASSPTGGRADTQYF. For the CDR3, the DNA is TGCGCCAGCAGCCCGACAGGGGGTAGGGCAGATACGCAGTATTTT. The full variable domain, its missing parts supplied by reference TRBV5-1 and TRBJ2-3, is KAGVTQTPRYLIKTRGQQVTLSCSPISGHRSVSWYQQTPGQGLQFLFEYFSETQRNKGNFPGRFSGRQFSNSRSEMNVSTLELGDSALYLCASSPTGGRADTQYFGPGTRLTVL.

This clone was seen a few times. The chain links TRBV5-1 to TRBJ2-1; TRBD2 agrees at 7 bases. This CDR3 region has 15 residues. The V and J ends lost 3 bases and 8 bases, in that order; junction bases with no gene match: 11. Germline V lookup: CDR1 SGHRS, CDR2 YFSETQ. CDR3 nucleotide sequence: TGCGCCAGCAGCTGGGGCGGGAGATCTCTCGATGAGCAGTTCTTC. It is translated as CASSWGGRSLDEQFF.

The chain is built from TRBV5-4 and TRBJ2-1, with 7 nucleotides matching TRBD1. Germline V gene lookup returns CDR1 SGHNT and CDR2 YYREEE (reference sequence). Germline trimming cut 4 bases from V and 2 bases from J; bases unmatched to any gene: 3. The CDR3 contains 14 residues. CDR3 in DNA: TGTGCCAGCAGCCTGGGACAGACCTACAATGAGCAGTTCTTC. It translates to CASSLGQTYNEQFF.

The rearrangement uses TRBV24-1 and TRBJ2-5; D gene ambiguous. V was cut by 1 base and J by 1 base, with 9 bases left in between. Germline CDR1 KGHDR, CDR2 SFDVKD. The CDR3 contains 15 residues. The CDR3 reads CATSDFPNSQETQYF. The DNA of the CDR3 is TGTGCCACCAGTGATTTCCCAAACTCCCAAGAGACCCAGTACTTC.

The V call is TRBV6-6, the J call TRBJ2-7; possible D gene TRBD1, 5 bases. Germline CDR1 MNHNY, CDR2 SVGAGI (reference sequence). Between the trimmed V and J ends, which lost 4 bases and 5 bases, there was a span of 9 bases. The CDR3 runs to 12 residues. The CDR3 loop reads CASSLVGDEQYF. CDR3 nucleotides: TGTGCCAGCAGTTTGGTAGGGGACGAGCAGTACTTC.

This clone is a singleton in its sample. V usage is TRBV4-2 and J usage is TRBJ1-2; D is ambiguous. The germline gives CDR1 LGHNA, CDR2 YNFKEQ. This CDR3 is built from 15 residues. Between the trimmed V and J ends, which lost 2 bases and 4 bases, there was a span of 14 bases. For the CDR3, the DNA is TGTGCCAGCAGCCAACCCTCTGGGGAGATCTATGGCTACACCTTC. Translating gives CASSQPSGEIYGYTF.

The chain has TRBV23-1 and TRBJ1-4; a possible D gene is TRBD1 (5 bases). TRBV23-1 is identified as an open reading frame with a role that is uncertain. V lost 1 base, J lost 7 bases, and 25 bases lay in between. This CDR3 region has 19 residues. CDR3: CASSQWGLCPARSGEKLFF. DNA for the CDR3: TGCGCCAGCAGTCAATGGGGCTTGTGTCCAGCTCGGTCGGGTGAAAAACTGTTTTTT.

This chain links TRBV7-2 with TRBJ1-2; TRBD1 agrees at 7 bases. Germline assignment: CDR1 SGHTA and CDR2 FQGNSA. There are 15 residues in the CDR3. Trimming at V came to 5 bases and at J to 0 bases, leaving 6 bases not matched to a gene. The CDR3 region is CASSQGTAANYGYTF. The CDR3 coding sequence is TGTGCCAGCAGCCAAGGGACAGCAGCTAACTATGGCTACACCTTC. Full variable domain (rest looked up from reference TRBV7-2 and TRBJ1-2): GAGVSQSPSNKVTEKGKDVELRCDPISGHTALYWYRQSLGQGLEFLIYFQGNSAPDKSGLPSDRFSAERTGGSVSTLTIQRTQQEDSAVYLCASSQGTAANYGYTFGSGTRLTVV.

The chain joins TRBV18 to TRBJ2-7; TRBD2 aligns across 13 bases. V lost 3 bases, J lost 7 bases, and 6 bases stayed unmatched. CDR3 length: 15 amino acids. Germline V gene lookup returns CDR1 KGHSH and CDR2 LQKENI. The chain's CDR3 is CASSPGLAGAKEQYF. Here the CDR3 DNA reads TGTGCCAGCTCACCCGGACTAGCGGGAGCGAAAGAGCAGTACTTC. The whole variable domain, remainder taken from reference TRBV18 and TRBJ2-7, is NAGVMQNPRHLVRRRGQEARLRCSPMKGHSHVYWYRQLPEEGLKFMVYLQKENIIDESGMPKERFSAEFPKEGPSILRIQQVVRGDSAAYFCASSPGLAGAKEQYFGPGTRLTVT.

This clone was counted many times. Other DNA sequences of this sample code for an identical CDR3. The chain couples TRBV5-1 to TRBJ2-2; the D gene is possibly TRBD1 (6 bases). Germline V gives CDR1 SGHRS, CDR2 YFSETQ. CDR3 size: 14 residues. V was clipped by 2 bases and J by 4 bases, with 9 bases between them. The CDR3 here is CASSLGTSTGELFF. CDR3 nucleotides: TGCGCCAGCAGCTTAGGGACATCCACCGGGGAGCTGTTTTTT.

This clone was counted only a few times. The gene calls are TRBV20-1 and TRBJ1-2, with D possibly being TRBD1 (6 bases). Germline loops: CDR1 DFQATT, CDR2 SNEGSKA (reference sequence). The CDR3 consists of 11 residues. Trimming stripped 5 bases from V and 5 bases from J, with 9 bases between. CDR3 amino acids: CSALQGYGYTF. DNA of the CDR3: TGCAGTGCTCTCCAGGGGTATGGCTACACCTTC.

The gene calls are TRBV6-5 and TRBJ2-1, with D maybe TRBD1 (6 bases). Trimming cost V 6 bases and J 5 bases, with 11 bases left between them. The CDR3 has 13 residues. The germline CDR1 and CDR2 sequences are MNHEY and SVGAGI. CDR3: CASRRTVDNEQFF. DNA of the CDR3: TGTGCCAGCAGAAGGACAGTTGACAATGAGCAGTTCTTC.

V usage is TRBV24-1 and J usage is TRBJ2-3; 8 bases match TRBD2. Germline values: CDR1 KGHDR, CDR2 SFDVKD. V was pared by 5 bases and J by 2 bases, with 11 bases of the junction left unmatched. The length of the CDR3 is 17 residues. The CDR3 DNA sequence: TGTGCCACCAGTGGGGTCACGGGAGGGAGGGACACAGATACGCAGTATTTT. This sequence encodes CATSGVTGGRDTDTQYF.

The chain combines TRBV5-8 with TRBJ1-1; 9 positions agree with TRBD1. V dropped 5 bases and J dropped 3; count of bases not matched to a gene: 5. Germline V gene data show CDR1 as SGHTS and CDR2 as YDEGEE. This CDR3 comprises 14 residues. CDR3 sequence (DNA): TGTGCCAGCAGATCCCGGGACAGGGACACTGAAGCTTTCTTT. Its protein is CASRSRDRDTEAFF. The full variable domain, completed using reference TRBV5-8 and TRBJ1-1, is EAGVTQSPTHLIKTRGQQATLRCSPISGHTSVYWYQQALGLGLQFLLWYDEGEERNRGNFPPRFSGRQFPNYSSELNVNALELEDSALYLCASRSRDRDTEAFFGQGTRLTVV.

The V and J genes are TRBV30 and TRBJ1-5; the D is unclear. Trimming left V 0 bases short and J 3 bases short, with 6 bases between. CDR3 length equals 13 residues. Germline CDR1 reads GTSNPN; CDR2 reads SVGIG (reference sequence). The CDR3 reads CAWSVRNNQPQHF. CDR3 DNA sequence: TGTGCCTGGAGTGTCAGGAACAATCAGCCCCAGCATTTT.

The gene calls are TRBV11-2 and TRBJ1-4; tentative D call: TRBD1 (6 bases). Per germline, CDR1 SGHAT and CDR2 FQNNGV. This CDR3 is built from 14 residues. The ends were cut back, 4 bases at V and 6 bases at J, with 12 bases in the middle. The CDR3 protein is CASSSQGLHEKLFF. The DNA of the CDR3 is TGTGCCAGCAGCTCCCAGGGGCTGCATGAAAAACTGTTTTTT.

This rearrangement joins TRBV7-9 to TRBJ2-3; 8 nucleotides align to TRBD1. The germline V gene has CDR1 SEHNR and CDR2 FQNEAQ (reference sequence). Unmatched junction bases numbered 10, after V lost 8 bases and J lost 6 bases. There are 14 residues in the CDR3. CDR3 bases: TGTGCCAGCGCTAATTCCAGGGGGCTGGATACGCAGTATTTT. Its translation is CASANSRGLDTQYF.

The gene calls are TRBV19 and TRBJ2-7; 7 positions match TRBD1. V trimming: 6 bases; J trimming: 2 bases; junction bases outside the gene matches: 10. The CDR3 is 15 amino acids. The germline gives CDR1 LNHDA, CDR2 SQIVND (reference sequence). This CDR3 is CASRIRDSSTYEQYF. As DNA, the CDR3 is TGTGCCAGTAGGATCCGGGACAGTTCAACCTACGAGCAGTACTTC.

This clone occurred once. The chain has TRBV5-1 and TRBJ2-7, with D maybe TRBD2 (6 bases). Trimming removed 7 bases from V and 0 bases from J, with 14 bases in between. There are 14 residues in the CDR3. The germline CDR1 and CDR2 sequences are SGHRS and YFSETQ. The CDR3 DNA reads as TGCGCCAGCTCCCGGGAGATCACCTCCTACGAGCAGTACTTC. Translated: CASSREITSYEQYF. Supplemented by reference TRBV5-1 and TRBJ2-7, the full variable domain reads KAGVTQTPRYLIKTRGQQVTLSCSPISGHRSVSWYQQTPGQGLQFLFEYFSETQRNKGNFPGRFSGRQFSNSRSEMNVSTLELGDSALYLCASSREITSYEQYFGPGTRLTVT.

This clone was seen a handful of times. The genes are TRBV28 and TRBJ1-5, with D possibly being TRBD1 (5 bases). The CDR3 totals 12 residues. Germline CDR1 and CDR2: MDHEN and SYDVKM. V lost 5 bases and J 6 bases, leaving 8 bases between the germline ends. This chain's CDR3 is CASSKGAQPQHF. CDR3 DNA sequence: TGTGCCAGCAGTAAAGGGGCTCAGCCCCAGCATTTT.

This chain connects TRBV19 to TRBJ1-3; 9 positions agree with TRBD1. V lost 5 bases and J lost 0; bases outside the gene matches: 8. From germline, CDR1 is LNHDA and CDR2 SQIVND (reference sequence). This CDR3 has 17 amino acids. The CDR3 spells CASSPYRGRPSGNTIYF. In nucleotides, the CDR3 is TGTGCCAGTAGTCCGTACAGGGGGCGCCCCTCTGGAAACACCATATATTTT.

This chain uses TRBV5-1 with TRBJ1-2; D remains unclear. V was shortened by 4 bases and J by 8 bases, with 15 bases between the two germline ends. The CDR3 is 13 residues long. Germline CDR1 and CDR2: SGHRS and YFSETQ. The CDR3 region has the DNA TGCGCCAGCAGCCTAGACGACTCGTCAGGCTACACCTTC. This sequence encodes CASSLDDSSGYTF.

The chain joins TRBV7-9 to TRBJ2-2, with 7 bases lining up with TRBD2. The germline V gene has CDR1 SEHNR and CDR2 FQNEAQ (reference sequence). J lost 3 bases, V lost 4 bases, and 8 bases had no gene match. The CDR3 is made up of 16 amino acids. The CDR3 DNA is TGTGCCAGCAGCTCCCCTGGGCGGGAGTACACCGGGGAGCTGTTTTTT. Residues: CASSSPGREYTGELFF.

The chain is built from TRBV6-1 and TRBJ2-1; 9 bases map to TRBD2. CDR3 length: 16 residues. The germline V gene has CDR1 MNHNS and CDR2 SASEGT. The V gene end was trimmed by 4 bases and the J gene end by 5 bases; junction bases not matched to a gene: 9. This CDR3 is CASSALSGRGNNEQFF. The DNA of the CDR3 is TGTGCCAGCAGTGCCCTTAGCGGGAGAGGTAACAATGAGCAGTTCTTC.

The chain carries TRBV5-1 and TRBJ2-7, with D unresolved. The CDR3 extends over 14 amino acids. V gave up 5 bases and J gave up 4 bases, with 16 bases separating them. Germline lookup yields CDR1 SGHRS and CDR2 YFSETQ. The CDR3 sequence is CASRQNTVPYEQYF. The DNA for the CDR3 is TGCGCCAGCAGACAAAACACAGTTCCTTACGAGCAGTACTTC. Based on the CDR3 plus reference TRBV5-1 and TRBJ2-7, the full variable domain is KAGVTQTPRYLIKTRGQQVTLSCSPISGHRSVSWYQQTPGQGLQFLFEYFSETQRNKGNFPGRFSGRQFSNSRSEMNVSTLELGDSALYLCASRQNTVPYEQYFGPGTRLTVT.

Here the CDR3 reads CASSMSYPPYEQYF. The CDR3 DNA reads as TGTGCCAGTAGTATGTCCTATCCCCCCTACGAGCAGTACTTC. V is TRBV19 and J is TRBJ2-7, with D hard to call. CDR1 is LNHDA, CDR2 SQIVND, per germline (reference sequence). Trimming took off 3 bases at V and 2 bases at J, with 11 bases between the two ends. This CDR3 region has 14 residues. The full variable domain, in which reference TRBV19 and TRBJ2-7 provide the parts outside the CDR3, is DGGITQSPKYLFRKEGQNVTLSCEQNLNHDAMYWYRQDPGQGLRLIYYSQIVNDFQKGDIAEGYSVSREKKESFPLTVTSAQKNPTAFYLCASSMSYPPYEQYFGPGTRLTVT.

This clone was counted a few times. Other DNA sequences in the sample encode the same CDR3. V gene TRBV27 combines with J gene TRBJ1-2; D not certain. V was trimmed by 2 bases and J by 3 bases, leaving 7 bases between them. Germline CDR1 is MNHEY and CDR2 is SMNVEV (reference sequence). The CDR3 spans 13 residues. In nucleotides, the CDR3 is TGTGCCAGCAGTTTAGAACGAGACTATGGCTACACCTTC. It is translated as CASSLERDYGYTF.

The rearrangement links TRBV6-5 to TRBJ1-6, with 9 bases identical to TRBD1. This CDR3 comprises 15 residues. In germline, CDR1 is MNHEY, CDR2 SVGAGI. The V segment lost 6 bases and the J segment 6 bases; nucleotides outside the gene matches: 6. CDR3 in DNA: TGTGCCAGCAGACGGACAGGGGCAAGTAATTCACCCCTCCACTTT. Protein: CASRRTGASNSPLHF.

V and J are TRBV2 and TRBJ2-2; a possible D gene is TRBD2 (6 bases). This CDR3 is 15 amino acids long. Germline CDR1 is SNHLY and CDR2 is FYNNEI. Trimming left V 6 bases short and J 3 bases short, with 14 bases between. CDR3 amino acids: CASSVRRGDTGELFF. The CDR3 region has the DNA TGTGCCAGCAGCGTGCGGCGGGGAGACACCGGGGAGCTGTTTTTT.

This sequence joins TRBV5-5 and TRBJ1-2; TRBD1 agrees at 8 bases. CDR3 length equals 13 residues. Germline lookup yields CDR1 SGHKS and CDR2 YYEKEE (reference sequence). With 4 bases clipped from V and 7 bases from J, the junction kept 6 bases outside the gene matches. The CDR3 is CASSRDRFAGYTF. CDR3 sequence (DNA): TGTGCCAGCAGCCGGGACAGGTTCGCTGGCTACACCTTC. Drawing the rest from reference TRBV5-5 and TRBJ1-2, the complete variable domain is DAGVTQSPTHLIKTRGQQVTLRCSPISGHKSVSWYQQVLGQGPQFIFQYYEKEERGRGNFPDRFSARQFPNYSSELNVNALLLGDSALYLCASSRDRFAGYTFGSGTRLTVV.

This rearrangement joins TRBV27 to TRBJ1-5; 8 bases line up with TRBD1. The CDR3 covers 16 residues. Per the germline V gene, CDR1 is MNHEY and CDR2 is SMNVEV (reference sequence). Trimming took 6 bases from V and 2 from J; bases not matched to a gene: 9. CDR3 DNA: TGTGCCAGCAGGGCCAGGGGGCTGATCGGCAATCAGCCCCAGCATTTT. Translating gives CASRARGLIGNQPQHF.

The CDR3: CASSLGGTRNSPLHF. CDR3 nucleotide sequence: TGTGCCAGCAGTTTAGGGGGGACCCGAAATTCACCCCTCCACTTT. This chain uses TRBV28 with TRBJ1-6; D is possibly TRBD1 (5 bases). CDR1 is MDHEN, CDR2 SYDVKM, per germline. Trimming removed 2 bases at V and 7 bases at J, with 12 bases between. This CDR3 has 15 amino acids. The full variable domain, with the rest looked up from reference TRBV28 and TRBJ1-6, is DVKVTQSSRYLVKRTGEKVFLECVQDMDHENMFWYRQDPGLGLRLIYFSYDVKMKEKGDIPEGYSVSREKKERFSLILESASTNQTSMYLCASSLGGTRNSPLHFGNGTRLTVT.